Listed here are 7 T cell receptor beta chains from one sample, sequenced in a study of blood T cells in healthy people across ages. Alongside a J-beta primer mix, a sample-barcoded 5' primer served in a second PCR lasting about 6 to 11 cycles. MiXCR, applied by TCRdb to the 5' RACE reads, yields one record per CDR3 protein. The profile shows 600,000 to 850,000 distinct CDR3 sequences, more than 20% of them singletons. These same records also appear under a second study, on T cells of mothers and their children.

Source material: blood. These receptor sequences come from a boy between 10 and 17 years old in good health.

Turning to this clonotype: A clone one base away is much larger, so this may be a read error. This chain connects TRBV7-2 to TRBJ2-5; D possibly uses TRBD1 or TRBD2 (6 bases each). CDR3 length: 14 residues. V was trimmed by 7 bases and J by 3 bases, leaving 15 bases between them. CDR1 and CDR2 (germline): SGHTA, FQGNSA. DNA of the CDR3: TGTGCCAGCAACCCCCGTAGGGGGGAAGAGACCCAGTACTTC. The encoded protein is CASNPRRGEETQYF.

In this sample, this clonotype turned up a few times. V usage is TRBV12-3 or TRBV12-4 and J usage is TRBJ2-1; 10 positions match TRBD2. The CDR3 is 16 residues long. V shed 5 bases, J shed 1 base, and the junction held 5 bases outside the gene matches. The CDR3 region is CASSLTLAGSYNEQFF. CDR3 DNA sequence: TGTGCCAGCAGTCTCACACTAGCGGGATCCTACAATGAGCAGTTCTTC.

The rearrangement joins TRBV14 to TRBJ2-5; possibly TRBD2 for D (5 bases). The assigned J gene may be wrong: the sequence end matches TRBJ2-7 better. CDR3 length equals 15 residues. Germline V gene data show CDR1 as SGHDN and CDR2 as FVKESK. The CDR3: CASSQGWADYYEQYF. DNA of the CDR3: TGTGCCAGCAGCCAAGGATGGGCAGACTACTACGAGCAGTACTTC.

The gene calls are TRBV28 and TRBJ2-3; TRBD2 agrees at 7 bases. Germline CDR1 MDHEN, CDR2 SYDVKM. V shed 5 bases, J shed 2 bases, and the junction held 10 bases outside the gene matches. CDR3 length equals 16 residues. CDR3 loop: CASSGRTRTNTDTQYF. As DNA, the CDR3 is TGTGCCAGCAGTGGACGGACTAGGACAAACACAGATACGCAGTATTTT.

The chain combines TRBV29-1 with TRBJ2-1, with D perhaps assigned TRBD1 or TRBD2 (5 bases each). The assigned J gene may be wrong: the sequence end matches TRBJ2-5 better. The CDR3 runs 13 residues. Germline-derived CDR1 and CDR2 are SQVTM and ANQGSEA. The CDR3 reads CSVEVSRGETQYF. The CDR3 nucleotides read TGCAGCGTTGAGGTCTCGAGGGGAGAGACCCAGTACTTC.

This chain uses TRBV7-8 with TRBJ2-2; D is undetermined. CDR1 is SGHVS, CDR2 FQNEAQ, per germline. This CDR3 is built from 15 residues. With 1 base removed from V and 5 bases from J, the gap between germline ends came to 11 bases. The CDR3: CASSLEYSATGELFF. CDR3 bases: TGTGCCAGCAGCTTAGAGTACTCCGCGACCGGGGAGCTGTTTTTT.

This rearrangement joins TRBV7-9 to TRBJ1-2; 7 bases fit TRBD1. Looked up from germline, CDR1 is SEHNR and CDR2 is FQNEAQ (reference sequence). V lost 4 bases to trimming and J lost 4 bases; unmatched junction nucleotides: 9. The CDR3 extends over 15 amino acids. The CDR3 region has the DNA TGTGCCAGCAGCTACGAAACCGGGACAGCCTATGGCTACACCTTC. Protein product: CASSYETGTAYGYTF.